This passage covers 20 T cell receptor beta chains from one sample sequenced in a study. Clones were read by immunoSEQ multiplex PCR, and TCRdb kept only the in-frame ones, dropping some. Of about 50,000 clones in the sample, over 90% are singletons; the top ten hold around 10%. Sequences were obtained from PBMCs. These receptor sequences come from a man in his forties with rheumatoid arthritis.

This chain links TRBV13 with TRBJ2-7; 14 bases match TRBD2. Germline V CDR1 and CDR2: PRHDT, FYEKMQ (reference sequence). J was trimmed by 3 bases and V by 6 bases; bases with no gene match: 7. The CDR3 sequence is 16 residues long. CDR3 DNA sequence: TGTGCCAGCAGTTGGACTAGCGGGAGGCCCTACTACGAGCAGTACTTC. The encoded protein is CASSWTSGRPYYEQYF.

This chain links TRBV28 with TRBJ2-7; 8 nucleotides line up with TRBD2. The CDR3 runs 14 residues. CDR1 MDHEN and CDR2 SYDVKM come from the germline V gene. J gave up 3 bases and V 5 bases, and 6 bases lay outside the gene matches. CDR3 sequence reads: CASSTRGGIYEQYF. The CDR3 coding sequence is TGTGCCAGCAGTACCCGCGGGGGGATCTACGAGCAGTACTTC.

The genes are TRBV2 and TRBJ1-2; D uncertain. CDR1 SNHLY and CDR2 FYNNEI come from the germline V gene. V lost 1 base and J 8 bases, leaving 11 bases between the germline ends. The CDR3 totals 13 residues. The CDR3 DNA reads TGTGCCAGCAGTGAAGACGCGTTACGGGGCTACACCTTC. This sequence encodes CASSEDALRGYTF.

The chain has TRBV7-8 and TRBJ2-3; 11 bases line up with TRBD2. J was trimmed by 5 bases and V by 4 bases; bases with no gene match: 14. CDR1 SGHVS and CDR2 FQNEAQ come from the germline V gene. The CDR3 is made up of 18 amino acids. The CDR3 here is CASSYIPPTSGSQDTQYF. In DNA, the CDR3 is TGTGCCAGCAGCTACATCCCCCCCACTAGCGGGAGCCAAGATACGCAGTATTTT.

The genes are TRBV5-4 and TRBJ1-1; tentative D call: TRBD1 (5 bases). V lost 7 bases and J 0 bases, leaving 10 bases between the germline ends. The CDR3 has 13 amino acids. Germline CDR1 SGHNT, CDR2 YYREEE (reference sequence). The DNA of the CDR3 is TGTGCCAGCGGTTGGGGCCTGAACACTGAAGCTTTCTTT. Translation gives CASGWGLNTEAFF.

This chain connects TRBV28 to TRBJ2-7; D ambiguous. The V gene lost 2 bases and the J gene lost 2 bases, with 7 bases spanning the gap. CDR3 size: 13 residues. The germline V gene encodes CDR1 MDHEN and CDR2 SYDVKM. In nucleotides, the CDR3 is TGTGCCAGCAGTTTAACCCAGGCCTACGAGCAGTACTTC. This gives the protein CASSLTQAYEQYF.

The chain joins TRBV30 to TRBJ1-2, with 7 positions matching TRBD1. CDR1 GTSNPN and CDR2 SVGIG come from the germline V gene (reference sequence). The V segment lost 2 bases and the J segment 10 bases; nucleotides outside the gene matches: 4. The CDR3 is made up of 11 amino acids. The CDR3 coding sequence is TGTGCCTGGAGTATGACAGGGATCTACACCTTC. Its translation: CAWSMTGIYTF.

This chain joins TRBV20-1 and TRBJ1-1, with no clear D. Between the trimmed V and J ends, which lost 1 base and 3 bases, there was a span of 3 bases. CDR3 length equals 11 residues. Germline V gene data show CDR1 as DFQATT and CDR2 as SNEGSKA (reference sequence). CDR3 sequence: CSARADTEAFF. The DNA for the CDR3 is TGCAGTGCTAGAGCAGACACTGAAGCTTTCTTT.

This chain uses TRBV27 with TRBJ2-1; D might be TRBD2 (5 bases). This CDR3 is 13 amino acids long. Trimming took 2 bases from V and 6 from J, leaving 8 bases between them. Germline CDR1 is MNHEY and CDR2 is SMNVEV (reference sequence). The CDR3 DNA is TGTGCCAGCAGTTTAGGACTGGGCAATGAGCAGTTCTTC. Its protein is CASSLGLGNEQFF.

This rearrangement joins TRBV15 to TRBJ1-5; 8 bases line up with TRBD1. Trimming at V came to 3 bases and at J to 7 bases, leaving 8 bases not matched to a gene. Germline CDR1 reads LNHNV; CDR2 reads YYDKDF (reference sequence). There are 15 residues in the CDR3. CDR3 amino acids: CATSSWRTGKQPQHF. The CDR3 DNA reads TGTGCCACCAGCAGCTGGCGGACAGGGAAACAGCCCCAGCATTTT.

The V and J genes are TRBV5-1 and TRBJ2-1, with no clear D. The V end was cut by 6 bases, the J end by 16 bases, with 14 bases between. Germline assignment: CDR1 SGHRS and CDR2 YFSETQ. The CDR3 has 10 amino acids. The CDR3 reads CASTSTCRFF. CDR3 sequence (DNA): TGCGCCAGCACCTCGACCTGCCGATTCTTC.

V and J are TRBV9 and TRBJ1-1, with TRBD1 matching over 8 bases. The CDR3 runs to 16 residues. Trimming took 0 bases from V and 1 from J; bases not matched to a gene: 5. CDR1 is SGDLS and CDR2 is YYNGEE in the germline V gene. The CDR3 sequence is CASSVEQQGGNTEAFF. The CDR3 region has the DNA TGTGCCAGCAGCGTAGAGCAACAGGGGGGGAACACTGAAGCTTTCTTT. Variable domain in full (rest from reference TRBV9 and TRBJ1-1): DSGVTQTPKHLITATGQRVTLRCSPRSGDLSVYWYQQSLDQGLQFLIQYYNGEERAKGNILERFSAQQFPDLHSELNLSSLELGDSALYFCASSVEQQGGNTEAFFGQGTRLTVV.

The rearrangement links TRBV7-6 to TRBJ2-1; weak D call: TRBD1 (5 bases). CDR3 size: 14 residues. The V gene's germline CDR1 is SGHVS and CDR2 FNYEAQ. The V end lost 1 base, the J end lost 3 bases, and 7 bases lay between the germline ends. The CDR3 here is CASSLEGYYNEQFF. The CDR3 nucleotides read TGTGCCAGCAGCTTAGAGGGGTACTACAATGAGCAGTTCTTC. The complete variable domain, with remaining parts taken from reference TRBV7-6 and TRBJ2-1, reads GAGVSQSPRYKVTKRGQDVALRCDPISGHVSLYWYRQALGQGPEFLTYFNYEAQQDKSGLPNDRFSAERPEGSISTLTIQRTEQRDSAMYRCASSLEGYYNEQFFGPGTRLTVL.

The chain is built from TRBV28 and TRBJ2-5; 7 bases are a match to TRBD2. Germline V gene sequence: CDR1 MDHEN, CDR2 SYDVKM. The CDR3 extends over 13 amino acids. V gave up 8 bases and J gave up 3 bases; unmatched junction bases: 6. CDR3 nucleotide sequence: TGTGCCAGCCACGGGGGGAAAAAAGAGACCCAGTACTTC. This codes for CASHGGKKETQYF.

The gene calls are TRBV19 and TRBJ2-7, with 7 bases aligning to TRBD1. This CDR3 has 12 residues. Germline V gene lookup returns CDR1 LNHDA and CDR2 SQIVND (reference sequence). After removal of 4 bases from V and 4 bases from J, the junction contained 1 base not matched to a gene. The CDR3 loop is CASSKQGYEQYF. CDR3 nucleotide sequence: TGTGCCAGTAGTAAACAGGGGTACGAGCAGTACTTC.

The chain joins TRBV19 to TRBJ1-1, with 7 bases matching TRBD1. CDR3 length: 13 amino acids. With 5 bases clipped from V and 5 bases from J, the junction kept 5 bases outside the gene matches. Germline V gives CDR1 LNHDA, CDR2 SQIVND (reference sequence). CDR3 bases: TGTGCCAGTAGTGTCCACAGGGGAACTGAAGCTTTCTTT. It yields the protein CASSVHRGTEAFF. The full variable domain, in which reference TRBV19 and TRBJ1-1 provide the parts outside the CDR3, is DGGITQSPKYLFRKEGQNVTLSCEQNLNHDAMYWYRQDPGQGLRLIYYSQIVNDFQKGDIAEGYSVSREKKESFPLTVTSAQKNPTAFYLCASSVHRGTEAFFGQGTRLTVV.

A note on this clone: Other DNA sequences within the sample encode an identical CDR3. The chain links TRBV19 to TRBJ2-7, with 8 bases lining up with TRBD1. V shed 6 bases and J 0 bases; nucleotides not matched to a gene: 4. Germline loops: CDR1 LNHDA, CDR2 SQIVND (reference sequence). The CDR3 length is 14 residues. CDR3: CASSRQGLSYEQYF. The CDR3, as DNA: TGTGCCAGTAGCAGACAGGGGCTCTCCTACGAGCAGTACTTC.

V and J are TRBV5-1 and TRBJ2-3; 16 nucleotides align to TRBD2. The V gene end was trimmed by 4 bases and the J gene end by 0 bases; junction bases not matched to a gene: 5. Germline CDR1 reads SGHRS; CDR2 reads YFSETQ. The CDR3 runs to 18 residues. CDR3 coding DNA: TGCGCCAGCAGCCAGGGACTAGCGGGGGGGACAAGCACAGATACGCAGTATTTT. Amino acid sequence: CASSQGLAGGTSTDTQYF.

The chain employs TRBV19 and TRBJ2-2, with 11 bases matching TRBD1. Per germline, CDR1 LNHDA and CDR2 SQIVND (reference sequence). After removal of 6 bases from V and 3 bases from J, the junction contained 12 bases not matched to a gene. The CDR3 runs 18 residues. The CDR3 coding sequence is TGTGCCAGTAGGCGGACAGGGGGCGAGGGTTCGTACACCGGGGAGCTGTTTTTT. Protein sequence: CASRRTGGEGSYTGELFF.

J is TRBJ2-1 and V is TRBV27; a weak D match, TRBD2 (7 bases). This CDR3 comprises 14 residues. V was shortened by 8 bases and J by 2 bases, with 13 bases between the two germline ends. Germline V gene sequence: CDR1 MNHEY, CDR2 SMNVEV (reference sequence). The CDR3 loop is CASASGGAYNEQFF. The CDR3 DNA reads as TGTGCCAGCGCTTCGGGGGGCGCCTACAATGAGCAGTTCTTC.